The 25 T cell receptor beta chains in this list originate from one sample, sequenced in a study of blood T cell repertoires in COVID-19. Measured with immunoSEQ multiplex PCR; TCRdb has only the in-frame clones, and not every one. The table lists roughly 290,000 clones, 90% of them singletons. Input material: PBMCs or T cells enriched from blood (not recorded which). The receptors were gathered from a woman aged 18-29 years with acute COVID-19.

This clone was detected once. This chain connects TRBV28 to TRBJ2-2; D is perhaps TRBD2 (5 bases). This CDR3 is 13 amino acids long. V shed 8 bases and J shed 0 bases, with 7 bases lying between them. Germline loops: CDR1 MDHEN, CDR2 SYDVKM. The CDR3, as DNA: TGTGCCAGCCGGGATTCGAACACCGGGGAGCTGTTTTTT. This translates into CASRDSNTGELFF.

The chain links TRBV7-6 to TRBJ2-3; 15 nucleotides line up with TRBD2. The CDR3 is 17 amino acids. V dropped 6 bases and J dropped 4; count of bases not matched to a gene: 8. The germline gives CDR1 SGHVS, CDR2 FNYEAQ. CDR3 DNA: TGTGCCAGCAGGCGGACTAGCGGGAGGGCCGGCTCAGATACGCAGTATTTT. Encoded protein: CASRRTSGRAGSDTQYF.

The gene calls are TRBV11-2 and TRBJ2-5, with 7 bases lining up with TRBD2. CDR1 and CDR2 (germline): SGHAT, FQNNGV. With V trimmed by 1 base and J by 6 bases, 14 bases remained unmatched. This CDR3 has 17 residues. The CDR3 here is CASSLAVFTGGRKTQYF. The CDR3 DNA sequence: TGTGCCAGCAGCTTAGCCGTGTTTACGGGGGGAAGAAAGACCCAGTACTTC. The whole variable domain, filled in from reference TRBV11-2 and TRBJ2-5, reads EAGVAQSPRYKIIEKRQSVAFWCNPISGHATLYWYQQILGQGPKLLIQFQNNGVVDDSQLPKDRFSAERLKGVDSTLKIQPAKLEDSAVYLCASSLAVFTGGRKTQYFGPGTRLLVL.

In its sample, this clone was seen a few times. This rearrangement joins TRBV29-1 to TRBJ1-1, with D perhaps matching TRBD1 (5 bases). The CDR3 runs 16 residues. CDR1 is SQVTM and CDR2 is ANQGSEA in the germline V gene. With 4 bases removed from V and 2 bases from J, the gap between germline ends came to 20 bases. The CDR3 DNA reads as TGCAGCGTTGGTCGCGGGACCATAGAAGGAAACACTGAAGCTTTCTTT. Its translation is CSVGRGTIEGNTEAFF.

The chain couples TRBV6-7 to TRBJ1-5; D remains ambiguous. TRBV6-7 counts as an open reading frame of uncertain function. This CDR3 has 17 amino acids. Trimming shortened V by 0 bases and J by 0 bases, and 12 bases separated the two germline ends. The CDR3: CASSYSEGEYSNQPQHF. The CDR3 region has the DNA TGTGCCAGCAGTTACTCGGAGGGAGAATATAGCAATCAGCCCCAGCATTTT.

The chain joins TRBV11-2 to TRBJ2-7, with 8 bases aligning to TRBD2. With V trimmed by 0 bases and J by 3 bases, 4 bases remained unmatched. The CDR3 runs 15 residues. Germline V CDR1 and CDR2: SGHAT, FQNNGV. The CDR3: CASSLDSGTNYEQYF. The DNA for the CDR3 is TGTGCCAGCAGCTTAGATAGCGGGACGAACTACGAGCAGTACTTC.

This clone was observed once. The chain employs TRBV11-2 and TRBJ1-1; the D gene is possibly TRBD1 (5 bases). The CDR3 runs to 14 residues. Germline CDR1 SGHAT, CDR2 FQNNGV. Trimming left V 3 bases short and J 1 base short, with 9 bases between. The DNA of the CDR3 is TGTGCCAGCAGCTTTTTGACAGAGAACACTGAAGCTTTCTTT. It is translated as CASSFLTENTEAFF.

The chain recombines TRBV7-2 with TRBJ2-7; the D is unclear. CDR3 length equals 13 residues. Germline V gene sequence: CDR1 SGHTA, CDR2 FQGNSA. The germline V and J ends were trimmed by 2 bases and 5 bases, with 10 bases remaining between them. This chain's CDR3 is CASSLRPRNEQYF. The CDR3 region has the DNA TGTGCCAGCAGCTTACGGCCTAGGAACGAGCAGTACTTC.

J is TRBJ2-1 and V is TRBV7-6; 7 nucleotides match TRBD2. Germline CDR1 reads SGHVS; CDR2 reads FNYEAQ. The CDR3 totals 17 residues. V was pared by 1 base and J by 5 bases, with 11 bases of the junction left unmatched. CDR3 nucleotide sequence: TGTGCCAGCAGCTTAGGTTGGGGCGGGAGCCGGCACAATGAGCAGTTCTTC. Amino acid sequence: CASSLGWGGSRHNEQFF. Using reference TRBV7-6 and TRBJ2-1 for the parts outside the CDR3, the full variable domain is GAGVSQSPRYKVTKRGQDVALRCDPISGHVSLYWYRQALGQGPEFLTYFNYEAQQDKSGLPNDRFSAERPEGSISTLTIQRTEQRDSAMYRCASSLGWGGSRHNEQFFGPGTRLTVL.

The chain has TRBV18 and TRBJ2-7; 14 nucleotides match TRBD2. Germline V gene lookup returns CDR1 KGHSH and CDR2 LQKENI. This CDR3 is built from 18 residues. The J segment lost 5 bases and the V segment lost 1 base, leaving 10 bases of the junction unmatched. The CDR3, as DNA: TGTGCCAGCTCACCACAGGGACTAGCGGGAGTAGGCGGAAACGAGCAGTACTTC. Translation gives CASSPQGLAGVGGNEQYF.

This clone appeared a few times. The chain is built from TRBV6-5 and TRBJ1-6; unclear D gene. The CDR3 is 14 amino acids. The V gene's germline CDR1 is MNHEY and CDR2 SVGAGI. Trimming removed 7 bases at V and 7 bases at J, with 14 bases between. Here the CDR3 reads CASTRAGRNSPLHF. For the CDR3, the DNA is TGTGCCAGCACCCGGGCGGGGAGGAATTCACCCCTCCACTTT.

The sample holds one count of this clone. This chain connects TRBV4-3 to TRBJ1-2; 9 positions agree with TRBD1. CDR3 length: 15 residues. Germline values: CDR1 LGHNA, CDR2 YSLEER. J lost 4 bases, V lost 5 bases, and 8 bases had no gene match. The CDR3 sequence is CASSSPGTGIYGYTF. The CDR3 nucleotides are TGCGCCAGCAGCTCCCCCGGGACAGGGATCTATGGCTACACCTTC.

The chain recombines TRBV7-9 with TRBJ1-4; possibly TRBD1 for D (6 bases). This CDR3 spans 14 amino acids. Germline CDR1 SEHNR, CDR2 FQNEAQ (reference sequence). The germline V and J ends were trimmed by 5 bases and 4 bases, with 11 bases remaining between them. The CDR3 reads CASSPSGVNEKLFF. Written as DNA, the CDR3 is TGTGCCAGCAGCCCTTCAGGGGTTAATGAAAAACTGTTTTTT.

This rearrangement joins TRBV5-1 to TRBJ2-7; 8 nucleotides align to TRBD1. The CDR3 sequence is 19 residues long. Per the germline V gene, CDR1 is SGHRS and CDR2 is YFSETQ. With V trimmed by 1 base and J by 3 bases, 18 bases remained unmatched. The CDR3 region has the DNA TGCGCCAGCAGCTTGATCCCAGGGGGCCCTTTAACGGGATTCTACGAGCAGTACTTC. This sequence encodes CASSLIPGGPLTGFYEQYF.

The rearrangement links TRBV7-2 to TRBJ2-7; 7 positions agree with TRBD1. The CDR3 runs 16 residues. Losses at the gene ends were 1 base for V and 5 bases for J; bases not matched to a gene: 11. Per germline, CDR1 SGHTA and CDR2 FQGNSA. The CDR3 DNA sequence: TGTGCCAGCAGCTTAGTCTGGGACAGAGGGACCCACGAGCAGTACTTC. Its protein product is CASSLVWDRGTHEQYF.

The CDR3 sequence is CASSELDYYGYTF. In nucleotides, the CDR3 is TGTGCCAGCAGTGAATTGGACTACTATGGCTACACCTTC. V and J are TRBV2 and TRBJ1-2, with D unresolved. The V end lost 2 bases, the J end lost 3 bases, and 7 bases lay between the germline ends. Germline V gene sequence: CDR1 SNHLY, CDR2 FYNNEI. This CDR3 is 13 amino acids long.

The CDR3 sequence is CASSETSGRDNEQFF. The CDR3, as DNA: TGTGCCAGCAGCGAGACTAGCGGGAGGGACAATGAGCAGTTCTTC. This chain links TRBV7-9 with TRBJ2-1, with 14 nucleotides matching TRBD2. This CDR3 contains 15 residues. V lost 5 bases, J lost 5 bases, and 2 bases stayed unmatched. Looked up from germline, CDR1 is SEHNR and CDR2 is FQNEAQ (reference sequence).

Here the CDR3 reads CASRPLTFQETQYF. DNA of the CDR3: TGTGCCAGCAGACCTCTAACTTTCCAAGAGACCCAGTACTTC. J is TRBJ2-5 and V is TRBV28; D is undetermined. Trimming pared 6 bases from V and 1 base from J, leaving 12 bases between. The length of the CDR3 is 14 residues. Germline V gene sequence: CDR1 MDHEN, CDR2 SYDVKM. Full variable domain (outside the CDR3, taken from reference TRBV28 and TRBJ2-5): DVKVTQSSRYLVKRTGEKVFLECVQDMDHENMFWYRQDPGLGLRLIYFSYDVKMKEKGDIPEGYSVSREKKERFSLILESASTNQTSMYLCASRPLTFQETQYFGPGTRLLVL.

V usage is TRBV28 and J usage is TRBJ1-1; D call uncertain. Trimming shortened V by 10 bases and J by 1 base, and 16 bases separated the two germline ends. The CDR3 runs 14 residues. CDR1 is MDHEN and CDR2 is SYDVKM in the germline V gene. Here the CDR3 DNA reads TGTGCCACCAGGACGGGAACGTGGAACACTGAAGCTTTCTTT. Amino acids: CATRTGTWNTEAFF.

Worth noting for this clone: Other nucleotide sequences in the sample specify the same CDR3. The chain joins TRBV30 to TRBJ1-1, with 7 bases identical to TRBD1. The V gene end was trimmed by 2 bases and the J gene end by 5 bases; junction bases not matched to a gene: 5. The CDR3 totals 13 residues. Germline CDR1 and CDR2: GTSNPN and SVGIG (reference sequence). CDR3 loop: CAWSRQGGTEAFF. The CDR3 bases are TGTGCCTGGAGTAGGCAGGGGGGAACTGAAGCTTTCTTT.

The CDR3 DNA sequence: TGTGCCAGTAGGGAACGGGAAATGAGTCATGAGCAGTTCTTC. It yields the protein CASREREMSHEQFF. The chain employs TRBV19 and TRBJ2-1, with D possibly TRBD2 on 5 matching bases. The CDR3 length is 14 residues. V lost 6 bases and J 8 bases, leaving 17 bases between the germline ends. Germline values: CDR1 LNHDA, CDR2 SQIVND (reference sequence).

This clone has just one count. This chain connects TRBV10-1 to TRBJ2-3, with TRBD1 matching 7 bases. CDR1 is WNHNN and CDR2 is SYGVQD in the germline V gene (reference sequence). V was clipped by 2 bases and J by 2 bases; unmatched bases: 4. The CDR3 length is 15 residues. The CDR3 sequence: CASSEDGQVTDTQYF. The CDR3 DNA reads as TGCGCCAGCAGTGAGGATGGACAGGTCACAGATACGCAGTATTTT.

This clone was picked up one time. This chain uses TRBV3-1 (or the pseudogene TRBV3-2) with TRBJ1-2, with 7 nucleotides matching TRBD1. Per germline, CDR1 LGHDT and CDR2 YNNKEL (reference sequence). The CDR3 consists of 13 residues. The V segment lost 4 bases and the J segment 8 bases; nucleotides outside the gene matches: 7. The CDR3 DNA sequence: TGTGCCAGCAGCCTTGACAGGGCTCAAGGCTACACCTTC. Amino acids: CASSLDRAQGYTF.

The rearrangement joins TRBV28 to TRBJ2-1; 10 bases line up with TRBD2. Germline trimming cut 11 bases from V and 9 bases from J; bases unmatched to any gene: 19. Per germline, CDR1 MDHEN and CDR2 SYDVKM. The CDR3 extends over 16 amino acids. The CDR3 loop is CALSRISGRAGGEQFF. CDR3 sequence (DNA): TGTGCCCTCTCTCGAATAAGCGGGAGGGCCGGGGGTGAGCAGTTCTTC.

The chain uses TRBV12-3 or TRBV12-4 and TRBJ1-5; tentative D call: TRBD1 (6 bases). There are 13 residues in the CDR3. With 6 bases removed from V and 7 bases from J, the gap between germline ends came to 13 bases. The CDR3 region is CASRNRANQPQHF. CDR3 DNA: TGTGCCAGCAGGAACAGGGCGAACCAGCCCCAGCATTTT.